What follows describes a single T cell receptor (beta chain). Its specific antigen is unknown. Qualities for individual bases were not recorded, and no much larger clone is one base off. The library was made by the immunoSEQ multiplex PCR assay. TCRdb's version of the immuneACCESS table is confined to in-frame rearrangements and falls short of the full clone set. An unresolved V gene accounts for under half of the shortfall where checked; the remainder is of unknown origin. The sample profile shows 14,000 or so clones; 89% of them were found once. The leading ten clones occupy approximately 4.5% of the sample. The data were obtained in a study of chemoradiotherapy in HPV16-positive cancers (dated by TCRdb to between 2021 and 2024). Concerning the study at large: Functional T-cell assays on cells from a couple of HPV16-positive patients defined candidate HPV-specific T-cell clones and common TCR motifs. The study asked whether T-cell immunity to the HPV oncoproteins E6 and E7 changes during chemoradiotherapy and whether this immunity affects survival. TCR repertoires from over 80 patients with HPV-related cancers were then used to track the candidate HPV-specific TCRs and motifs. The paper's findings and limits, for the study overall: Improved recurrence-free survival in HPV16-positive patients was associated with expansion of HPV-responsive T cells during chemoradiotherapy. The survival association was reported for HPV16-positive patients, and the functional definition of HPV-specific T cells was derived from only a couple of HPV16-positive patients. Expansion of candidate HPV-specific clones and E7-related TCR motifs was observed in the tumor microenvironment during treatment, whereas no such expansion was observed for non-HPV-specific T cells.

Repertoires were sampled repeatedly over the course of chemoradiotherapy, so clonal expansion could be followed in the tumor microenvironment. The germline V gene encodes CDR1 SQVTM and CDR2 ANQGSEA. V lost 4 bases and J lost 2 bases, and the count of bases not matched to a germline gene is 6. Including cysteine and phenylalanine, the CDR3 has 15 amino acids. The read is trimmed to its CDR3 DNA, 45 bases read in frame from base 1. The chain uses TRBV29-1 and TRBJ1-4, with 8 bases in between that match TRBD1. This specimen was tumor tissue, taken from a patient who underwent chemoradiotherapy. The TCR comes from a human donor with HPV-associated anogenital cancer. The CDR3 amino acid sequence is: CSVGQGAGTNEKLFF. The DNA is TGCAGCGTTGGTCAGGGGGCAGGGACTAATGAAAAACTGTTTTTT. Beyond the CDR3, the reference TRBV29-1 and TRBJ1-4 genes provide the residues; the full variable domain reads: SAVISQKPSRDICQRGTSLTIQCQVDSQVTMMFWYRQQPGQSLTLIATANQGSEATYESGFVIDKFPISRPNLTFSTLTVSNMSPEDSSIYLCSVGQGAGTNEKLFFGSGTQLSVL.